This T cell receptor beta chain was obtained from a study of blood T cell repertoires in COVID-19. In the study overall: Samples came from the United States, Italy and Spain, spanning acute and convalescent COVID-19.

In the study's own analysis: Estimates of nucleated cell counts were drawn from the amplification of reference gene primers. The assay was immunoSEQ multiplex PCR, and TCRdb's table has in-frame clones only and misses some. That table furnishes V, J and clone size, whereas the DNA furnished D and trimming. The sample gives a few hundred thousand clones, roughly 85% of which show up once; about 2.5% is in the top ten. Patients in Seattle were enrolled during active infection, then followed longitudinally. The CDR3 runs 13 residues. V shed 0 bases and J shed 4 bases, with 6 bases lying between them. CDR1 and CDR2 (germline): LGHNA, YNFKEQ.

The sequencing sample was made of peripheral blood. This sequence joins TRBV4-2 and TRBJ1-2; D ambiguous. The TCR sequence derives from a woman in her 70s with COVID-19, enrolled during active disease. CDR3 DNA sequence: TGTGCCAGCAGCCAAGATCTTTCCTATGGCTACACCTTC. Translated, it gives CASSQDLSYGYTF.